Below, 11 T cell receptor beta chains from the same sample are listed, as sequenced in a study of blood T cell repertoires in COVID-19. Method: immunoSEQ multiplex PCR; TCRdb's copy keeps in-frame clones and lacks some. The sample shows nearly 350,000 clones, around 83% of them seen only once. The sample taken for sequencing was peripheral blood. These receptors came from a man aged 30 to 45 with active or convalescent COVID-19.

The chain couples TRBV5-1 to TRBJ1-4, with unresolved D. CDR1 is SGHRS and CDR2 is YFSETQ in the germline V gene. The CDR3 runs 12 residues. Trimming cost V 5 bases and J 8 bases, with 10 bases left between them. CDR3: CASSWRGEKLFF. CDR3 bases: TGCGCCAGCAGTTGGCGCGGGGAAAAACTGTTTTTT.

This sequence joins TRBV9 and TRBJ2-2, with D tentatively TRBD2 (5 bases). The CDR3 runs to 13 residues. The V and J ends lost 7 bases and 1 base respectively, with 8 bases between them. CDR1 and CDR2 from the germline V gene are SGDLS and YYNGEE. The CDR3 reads CASGSLNTGELFF. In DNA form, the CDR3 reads TGTGCCAGCGGGAGCCTGAACACCGGGGAGCTGTTTTTT. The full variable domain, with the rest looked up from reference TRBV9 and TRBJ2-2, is DSGVTQTPKHLITATGQRVTLRCSPRSGDLSVYWYQQSLDQGLQFLIQYYNGEERAKGNILERFSAQQFPDLHSELNLSSLELGDSALYFCASGSLNTGELFFGEGSRLTVL.

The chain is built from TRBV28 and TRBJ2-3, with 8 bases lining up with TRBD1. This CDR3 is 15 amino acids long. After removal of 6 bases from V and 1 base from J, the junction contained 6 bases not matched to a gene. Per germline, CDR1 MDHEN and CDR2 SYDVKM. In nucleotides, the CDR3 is TGTGCCAGCAGGCCGACAGGGGTCGGCACAGATACGCAGTATTTT. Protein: CASRPTGVGTDTQYF.

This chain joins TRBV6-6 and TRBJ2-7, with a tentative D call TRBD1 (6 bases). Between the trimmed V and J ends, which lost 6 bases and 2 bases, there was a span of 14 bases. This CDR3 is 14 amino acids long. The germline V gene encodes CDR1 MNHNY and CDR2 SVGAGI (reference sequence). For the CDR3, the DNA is TGTGCCAGCAGGTCCGGGACACCAACCTACGAGCAGTACTTC. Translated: CASRSGTPTYEQYF.

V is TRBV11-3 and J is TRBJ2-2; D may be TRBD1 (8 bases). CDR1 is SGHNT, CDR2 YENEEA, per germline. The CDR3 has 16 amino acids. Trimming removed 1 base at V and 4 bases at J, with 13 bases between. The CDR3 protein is CASSLGTGRATGELFF. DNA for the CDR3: TGTGCCAGCAGCTTAGGGACAGGGAGGGCCACCGGGGAGCTGTTTTTT.

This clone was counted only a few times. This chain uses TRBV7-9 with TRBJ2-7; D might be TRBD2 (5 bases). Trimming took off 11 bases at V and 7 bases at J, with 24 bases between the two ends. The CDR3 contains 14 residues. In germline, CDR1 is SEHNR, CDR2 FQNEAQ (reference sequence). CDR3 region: CAGSTLAPSVEQYF. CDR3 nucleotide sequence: TGTGCCGGCTCGACGCTAGCTCCCAGCGTGGAGCAGTACTTC.

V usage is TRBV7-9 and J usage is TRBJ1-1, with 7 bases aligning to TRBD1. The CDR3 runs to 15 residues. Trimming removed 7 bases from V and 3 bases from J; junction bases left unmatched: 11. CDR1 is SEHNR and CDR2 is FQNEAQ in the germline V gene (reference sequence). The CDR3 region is CASTPEGARDTEAFF. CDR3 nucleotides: TGTGCCAGCACCCCTGAGGGGGCAAGGGACACTGAAGCTTTCTTT.

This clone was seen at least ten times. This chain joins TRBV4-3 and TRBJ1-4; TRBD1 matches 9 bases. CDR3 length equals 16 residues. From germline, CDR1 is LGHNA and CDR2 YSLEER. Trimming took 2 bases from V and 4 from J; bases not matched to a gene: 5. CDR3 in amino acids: CASSQRPTGGNEKLFF. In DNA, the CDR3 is TGCGCCAGCAGCCAACGCCCGACAGGGGGTAATGAAAAACTGTTTTTT.

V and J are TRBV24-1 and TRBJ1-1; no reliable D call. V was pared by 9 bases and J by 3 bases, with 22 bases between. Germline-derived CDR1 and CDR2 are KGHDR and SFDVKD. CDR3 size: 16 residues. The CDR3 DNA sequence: TGTGCCACCTCCCCAGGTACCCGCGGGAGCCACACTGAAGCTTTCTTT. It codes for CATSPGTRGSHTEAFF.

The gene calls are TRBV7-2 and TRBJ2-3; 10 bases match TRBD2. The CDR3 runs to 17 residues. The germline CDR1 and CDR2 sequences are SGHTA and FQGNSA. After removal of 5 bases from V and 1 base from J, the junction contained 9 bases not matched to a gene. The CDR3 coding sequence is TGTGCCAGCAGCGGCCGAGCGGGGGGGCGGGGCACAGATACGCAGTATTTT. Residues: CASSGRAGGRGTDTQYF.

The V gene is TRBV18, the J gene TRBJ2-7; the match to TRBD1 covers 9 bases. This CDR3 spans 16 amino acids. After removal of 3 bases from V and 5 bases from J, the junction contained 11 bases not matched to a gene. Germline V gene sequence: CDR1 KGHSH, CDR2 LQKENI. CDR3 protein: CASSPPSGQGLDEQYF. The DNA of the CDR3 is TGTGCCAGCTCACCTCCCAGTGGACAGGGGTTGGACGAGCAGTACTTC.